A selection of T cell receptor beta chains follows, all from one sample in a study of cytomegalovirus exposure and HLA in healthy donors. Measured with immunoSEQ multiplex PCR; TCRdb has only the in-frame clones, and not every one. Found here are about 130,000 clones, 83% of them singletons; the top ten hold about 3.5%. Sequences were obtained from PBMCs. Receptor source: a woman aged 40 to 50 in good health and CMV-seropositive. The CDR3 runs from the conserved cysteine through the conserved F or W. The order of the fields is CDR3 protein, CDR3 DNA, V gene, D gene, J gene, clone size. The D gene is left open where the match is weak. A clone size is listed for some rows: how often the clone was seen (once, few, many), or a class if it is expanded.

CDR3 protein: CASSFGELSYNEQFF; CDR3 DNA: TGTGCCAGCAGTTTTGGAGAGCTCTCCTACAATGAGCAGTTCTTC; V gene: TRBV28; D gene: -; J gene: TRBJ2-1; clone size: -
CDR3 protein: CASSLEGQGYEQYF; CDR3 DNA: TGTGCCAGCAGTTTAGAAGGACAGGGCTACGAGCAGTACTTC; V gene: TRBV28; D gene: TRBD1; J gene: TRBJ2-7; clone size: -
CDR3 protein: CASSLSGSPGYEQYF; CDR3 DNA: TGTGCCAGCAGCTTATCAGGGTCACCGGGTTACGAGCAGTACTTC; V gene: TRBV7-9; D gene: -; J gene: TRBJ2-7; clone size: -
CDR3 protein: CASSDRDNTYEQYF; CDR3 DNA: TGTGCCAGCAGTGACAGGGATAACACCTACGAGCAGTACTTC; V gene: TRBV2; D gene: -; J gene: TRBJ2-7; clone size: -
CDR3 protein: CASSSGTSLHEQFF; CDR3 DNA: TGTGCCAGCAGCTCCGGGACTAGCTTACATGAGCAGTTCTTC; V gene: TRBV7-3; D gene: TRBD2; J gene: TRBJ2-1; clone size: -
CDR3 protein: CASSIRGPSGNTIYF; CDR3 DNA: TGTGCCAGTAGTATCAGGGGACCCTCTGGAAACACCATATATTTT; V gene: TRBV19; D gene: -; J gene: TRBJ1-3; clone size: -
CDR3 protein: CASSPPGLAGDTQYF; CDR3 DNA: TGTGCCAGCAGCCCCCCGGGACTAGCGGGGGATACGCAGTATTTT; V gene: TRBV7-2; D gene: TRBD2; J gene: TRBJ2-3; clone size: -
CDR3 protein: CASSVGGRVAGRLYDEQFF; CDR3 DNA: TGTGCCAGCAGCGTAGGGGGTAGAGTAGCGGGACGACTCTACGATGAGCAGTTCTTC; V gene: TRBV9; D gene: TRBD2; J gene: TRBJ2-1; clone size: -
CDR3 protein: CASSPTGGRLTDTQYF; CDR3 DNA: TGTGCCAGCAGCCCAACAGGGGGCCGGCTCACAGATACGCAGTATTTT; V gene: TRBV7-8; D gene: TRBD1; J gene: TRBJ2-3; clone size: -
CDR3 protein: CATSRGGTGDNEQFF; CDR3 DNA: TGTGCCACCAGCAGAGGTGGGACAGGGGACAATGAGCAGTTCTTC; V gene: TRBV15; D gene: TRBD1; J gene: TRBJ2-1; clone size: -
CDR3 protein: CASSYSGTGVYGYTF; CDR3 DNA: TGTGCCAGCAGTTACTCCGGGACAGGGGTCTATGGCTACACCTTC; V gene: TRBV6-5; D gene: TRBD1; J gene: TRBJ1-2; clone size: -
CDR3 protein: CASSYLLAGASYEQYF; CDR3 DNA: TGTGCCAGCAGCTACCTCTTAGCGGGTGCCTCCTACGAGCAGTACTTC; V gene: TRBV6-5; D gene: TRBD2; J gene: TRBJ2-7; clone size: -
CDR3 protein: CASGAGVPNTEAFF; CDR3 DNA: TGTGCTAGTGGTGCGGGGGTCCCGAACACTGAAGCTTTCTTT; V gene: TRBV12-5; D gene: -; J gene: TRBJ1-1; clone size: -
CDR3 protein: CASSDRGEKLFF; CDR3 DNA: TGTGCCAGCAGCGACAGGGGCGAAAAACTGTTTTTT; V gene: TRBV6-1; D gene: TRBD1; J gene: TRBJ1-4; clone size: -
CDR3 protein: CASSGAPGTSVRDEQFF; CDR3 DNA: TGTGCCAGCAGCGGGGCCCCCGGGACTAGCGTACGGGATGAGCAGTTCTTC; V gene: TRBV9; D gene: TRBD2; J gene: TRBJ2-1; clone size: -
CDR3 protein: CASSLAANYGYTF; CDR3 DNA: TGTGCCAGCAGCTTGGCAGCTAACTATGGCTACACCTTC; V gene: TRBV5-6; D gene: -; J gene: TRBJ1-2; clone size: few
CDR3 protein: CASSGLAERQFF; CDR3 DNA: TGCGCCAGCAGTGGACTAGCTGAACGGCAGTTCTTC; V gene: TRBV5-1; D gene: TRBD2; J gene: TRBJ2-1; clone size: once
CDR3 protein: CSVEARGSKEKLFF; CDR3 DNA: TGCAGCGTTGAAGCACGGGGGAGCAAGGAAAAACTGTTTTTT; V gene: TRBV29-1; D gene: -; J gene: TRBJ1-4; clone size: once
CDR3 protein: CASSQAGEYEQYF; CDR3 DNA: TGCGCCAGCAGCCAAGCCGGAGAATACGAGCAGTACTTC; V gene: TRBV4-1; D gene: -; J gene: TRBJ2-7; clone size: -
CDR3 protein: CASSLEAGVGQETQYF; CDR3 DNA: TGTGCCAGCAGCCTCGAAGCGGGAGTAGGGCAAGAGACCCAGTACTTC; V gene: TRBV4-2; D gene: TRBD2; J gene: TRBJ2-5; clone size: -
CDR3 protein: CASSLRGSGGYTF; CDR3 DNA: TGTGCCAGCAGCCTCCGAGGCTCGGGAGGCTACACCTTC; V gene: TRBV11-2; D gene: -; J gene: TRBJ1-2; clone size: -
CDR3 protein: CASSFVSGGYTF; CDR3 DNA: TGTGCCAGCAGCTTCGTTAGCGGTGGCTACACCTTC; V gene: TRBV7-9; D gene: -; J gene: TRBJ1-2; clone size: -
CDR3 protein: CAWTGGTGVRTNEKLFF; CDR3 DNA: TGTGCCTGGACTGGTGGGACAGGGGTTCGGACTAATGAAAAACTGTTTTTT; V gene: TRBV30; D gene: TRBD1; J gene: TRBJ1-4; clone size: -
CDR3 protein: CASSTGGVNQPQHF; CDR3 DNA: TGTGCCAGCAGTACAGGAGGGGTCAATCAGCCCCAGCATTTT; V gene: TRBV6-5; D gene: -; J gene: TRBJ1-5; clone size: -
CDR3 protein: CASSVRQADNEQFF; CDR3 DNA: TGTGCCAGCAGTGTCAGACAGGCCGACAATGAGCAGTTCTTC; V gene: TRBV9; D gene: -; J gene: TRBJ2-1; clone size: -
CDR3 protein: CASSLGYEQETQYF; CDR3 DNA: TGCGCCAGCAGCTTGGGGTACGAGCAAGAGACCCAGTACTTC; V gene: TRBV5-1; D gene: -; J gene: TRBJ2-5; clone size: -
CDR3 protein: CASSLRLAGESEQFF; CDR3 DNA: TGCGCCAGCAGCCTGAGACTAGCGGGAGAATCTGAGCAGTTCTTC; V gene: TRBV5-1; D gene: TRBD2; J gene: TRBJ2-1; clone size: -
CDR3 protein: CASSLISGRALDTQYF; CDR3 DNA: TGTGCCAGCAGCTTAATAAGCGGGAGGGCCTTAGATACGCAGTATTTT; V gene: TRBV5-6; D gene: TRBD2; J gene: TRBJ2-3; clone size: -
CDR3 protein: CASSLADGLAGLQTYEQYF; CDR3 DNA: TGCGCCAGCAGCTTGGCCGATGGACTAGCGGGACTCCAAACCTACGAGCAGTACTTC; V gene: TRBV5-1; D gene: TRBD2; J gene: TRBJ2-7; clone size: few
CDR3 protein: CASSNRQGEETQYF; CDR3 DNA: TGTGCCAGTAGTAACCGACAGGGAGAAGAGACCCAGTACTTC; V gene: TRBV19; D gene: TRBD1; J gene: TRBJ2-5; clone size: once
CDR3 protein: CASSRTGRNTEAFF; CDR3 DNA: TGTGCCAGCAGCCGGACAGGGAGGAACACTGAAGCTTTCTTT; V gene: TRBV5-6; D gene: TRBD1; J gene: TRBJ1-1; clone size: -
CDR3 protein: CASSLRGVDTEAFF; CDR3 DNA: TGTGCCAGCAGTTTGAGAGGAGTGGACACTGAAGCTTTCTTT; V gene: TRBV27; D gene: -; J gene: TRBJ1-1; clone size: -
CDR3 protein: CASSQGTSGIREQFF; CDR3 DNA: TGCGCCAGCAGCCAGGGGACTAGCGGGATCCGTGAGCAGTTCTTC; V gene: TRBV4-1; D gene: TRBD2; J gene: TRBJ2-1; clone size: once
CDR3 protein: CASGNRDRGFNTGELFF; CDR3 DNA: TGTGCTAGTGGCAACCGGGACAGGGGATTTAACACCGGGGAGCTGTTTTTT; V gene: TRBV12-5; D gene: TRBD1; J gene: TRBJ2-2; clone size: once
CDR3 protein: CASSVLLASEQYF; CDR3 DNA: TGTGCCAGCAGCGTATTATTAGCATCCGAGCAGTACTTC; V gene: TRBV9; D gene: -; J gene: TRBJ2-7; clone size: -
CDR3 protein: CSVVSGTEAFF; CDR3 DNA: TGCAGCGTTGTCAGTGGCACTGAAGCTTTCTTT; V gene: TRBV29-1; D gene: -; J gene: TRBJ1-1; clone size: -
CDR3 protein: CASVTGGGNQPQHF; CDR3 DNA: TGTGCCAGTGTAACAGGCGGGGGCAATCAGCCCCAGCATTTT; V gene: TRBV19; D gene: -; J gene: TRBJ1-5; clone size: -
CDR3 protein: CASSLGQGLAGVHTQYF; CDR3 DNA: TGTGCCAGCAGCTTAGGTCAAGGGCTAGCGGGAGTCCATACGCAGTATTTT; V gene: TRBV13; D gene: TRBD2; J gene: TRBJ2-3; clone size: -
CDR3 protein: CASDGRGGQDTQYF; CDR3 DNA: TGTGCCAGTGATGGGAGGGGAGGCCAAGATACGCAGTATTTT; V gene: TRBV9; D gene: TRBD2; J gene: TRBJ2-3; clone size: -
CDR3 protein: CATSRGGGSSYNEQFF; CDR3 DNA: TGTGCCACCAGCAGAGGAGGGGGTAGCTCCTACAATGAGCAGTTCTTC; V gene: TRBV15; D gene: -; J gene: TRBJ2-1; clone size: -
CDR3 protein: CASSFSGTVVEQYF; CDR3 DNA: TGTGCCAGCAGTTTTAGCGGGACGGTGGTCGAGCAGTACTTC; V gene: TRBV27; D gene: TRBD2; J gene: TRBJ2-7; clone size: -
CDR3 protein: CASTPGNTIYF; CDR3 DNA: TGTGCCAGCACCCCGGGAAACACCATATATTTT; V gene: TRBV28; D gene: -; J gene: TRBJ1-3; clone size: -
CDR3 protein: CASSLSTRGYTEAFF; CDR3 DNA: TGCGCCAGCAGCTTGTCTACGCGGGGATATACTGAAGCTTTCTTT; V gene: TRBV5-1; D gene: -; J gene: TRBJ1-1; clone size: -